This TCR beta chain was profiled in a study of T cell repertoires in cytomegalovirus infection (dated by TCRdb to between 2018 and 2021). Regarding the complete study: Because public TCR beta signatures pointed to carriage of CMV infection together with the matching HLA type, the HLA type of each donor mattered for the analysis.

These reads were obtained on an Illumina HiSeq 1500. TCRdb handled the public reads itself, with Q25 trimming in fastp and clone calling in MiXCR, and kept productive beta chains. Rows are combined by CDR3 protein, so each entry shows the most common genes and DNA. For this sample there are 300,000 to 400,000 distinct CDR3 sequences; more than 9% appear just once. The ten largest clonotypes hold approximately 4.7% of the sample. This clonotype came up many times. Its antigen has not been determined. The sample holds no much larger clone one base away, and base qualities are not on file. What the work shows at the level of the full study, not this receptor alone: Cumulative frequency of public TCR beta family members discriminated carriers of CMV infection plus the relevant HLA type in this cohort and an independent 352-donor cohort. In the ex vivo response, HLA-C-restricted CMV-specific TCR beta clonotypes were dominant, and in two of eight donors the single most frequent clonotype came from this HLA-C-restricted group.

The clonotype originates from a human donor in good health (CMV status not recorded). Some clones in this sample may be carry-over from other donors' samples. Sequencing used PBMCs.

The DNA sequence is given as TGTGCCAGCAGTCAAGACAGCTCCTATGGCTACACCTTC. This encodes CASSQDSSYGYTF. The chain couples TRBV7-9 to TRBJ1-2; a tentative D match to TRBD1 spans 5 bases. Trimming takes 6 bases from V and 4 bases from J, and the germline ends sit 12 bases apart. From a lookup of the germline V gene (reference sequence), CDR1 and CDR2 are SEHNR and FQNEAQ. From the cysteine through the phenylalanine, the CDR3 covers 13 amino acids. Left in the record is the CDR3 DNA by itself, 39 bases read in frame from the first base.